Here is one T cell receptor (beta chain) with its context. Assay: immunoSEQ multiplex PCR; the TCRdb copy retains only in-frame clones and omits some. The sample has just over 150,000 clones, 65% to 90% seen once. These data come from a study of blood T cell repertoires in COVID-19. Specimen: peripheral blood. This TCR came from a woman between 50 and 59 years old with acute or convalescent COVID-19.

The chain's CDR3 is CASGLAGNTGELFF. The CDR3 DNA is TGTGCCAGCGGCTTAGCGGGGAACACCGGGGAGCTGTTTTTT. The chain joins TRBV2 to TRBJ2-2; 7 bases fit TRBD2. The trim removed 8 bases at V and 1 base at J, leaving 4 bases unmatched. Germline V gene data show CDR1 as SNHLY and CDR2 as FYNNEI. This CDR3 is built from 14 residues.